This TCR beta chain was found in a study of radiotherapy plus CTLA-4 blockade in lung cancer. As for the study in general: Objective responses were observed in about a sixth of patients, and disease control was achieved by just over 30%.

Profiling relied on immunoSEQ multiplex PCR, and the TCRdb table lists in-frame clones only, not all of them. The sample consists of tens of thousands of clones, approximately 85% of them appearing once. Those patients who had chemo-refractory metastatic non-small-cell lung cancer were given focal radiation along with CTLA-4 blockade through ipilimumab. Germline loops: CDR1 SGHTA, CDR2 FQGNSA. There are 17 residues in the CDR3. With 6 bases clipped from V and 2 bases from J, the junction kept 8 bases outside the gene matches. This specimen consisted of peripheral blood, obtained from a patient treated with radiotherapy plus ipilimumab. This receptor was taken from a human donor with non-small cell lung cancer whose response to radiotherapy plus ipilimumab could not be evaluated. The genes are TRBV7-2 and TRBJ1-5; 12 nucleotides match TRBD1. The CDR3 spells CASSPQGTGGGNQPQHF. The CDR3 DNA is TGTGCCAGCAGTCCCCAGGGGACAGGGGGCGGCAATCAGCCCCAGCATTTT.